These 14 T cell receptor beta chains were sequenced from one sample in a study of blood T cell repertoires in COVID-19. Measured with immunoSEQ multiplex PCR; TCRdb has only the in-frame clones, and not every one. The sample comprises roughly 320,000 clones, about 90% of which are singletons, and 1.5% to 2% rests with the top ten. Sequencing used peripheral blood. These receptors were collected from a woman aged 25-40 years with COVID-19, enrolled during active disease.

CDR3 in DNA: TGTGCCAGCAGTGAAGAGGAAGAGGTAAACATTCAGTACTTC. This gives the protein CASSEEEEVNIQYF. The chain carries TRBV6-1 and TRBJ2-4; D is unclear. The CDR3 spans 14 residues. Germline values: CDR1 MNHNS, CDR2 SASEGT. Deletions cut 1 base from V and 6 bases from J, with 10 bases between.

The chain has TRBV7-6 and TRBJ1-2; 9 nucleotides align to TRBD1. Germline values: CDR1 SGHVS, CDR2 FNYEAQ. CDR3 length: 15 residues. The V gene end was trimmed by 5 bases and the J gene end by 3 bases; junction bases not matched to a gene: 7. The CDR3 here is CASSRQTGGDYGYTF. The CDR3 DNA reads TGTGCCAGCAGCCGACAGACAGGGGGGGACTATGGCTACACCTTC.

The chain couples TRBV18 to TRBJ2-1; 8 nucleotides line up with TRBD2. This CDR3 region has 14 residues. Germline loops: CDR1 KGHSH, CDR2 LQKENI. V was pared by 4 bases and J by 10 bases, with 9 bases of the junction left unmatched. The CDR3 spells CASSRPGGQVEQFF. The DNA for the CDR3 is TGTGCCAGCTCACGACCGGGGGGGCAAGTCGAGCAGTTCTTC.

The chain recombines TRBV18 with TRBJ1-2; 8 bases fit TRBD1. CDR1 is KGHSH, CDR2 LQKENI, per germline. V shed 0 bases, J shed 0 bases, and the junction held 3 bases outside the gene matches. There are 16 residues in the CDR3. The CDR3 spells CASSPPAGGANYGYTF. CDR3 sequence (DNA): TGTGCCAGCTCACCACCTGCAGGGGGCGCTAACTATGGCTACACCTTC.

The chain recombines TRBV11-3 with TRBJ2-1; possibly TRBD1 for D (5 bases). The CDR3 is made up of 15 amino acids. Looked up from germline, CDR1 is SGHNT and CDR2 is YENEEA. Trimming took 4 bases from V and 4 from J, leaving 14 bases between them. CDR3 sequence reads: CASSWGDETYNEQFF. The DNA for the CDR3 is TGTGCCAGCAGCTGGGGCGACGAGACGTACAATGAGCAGTTCTTC.

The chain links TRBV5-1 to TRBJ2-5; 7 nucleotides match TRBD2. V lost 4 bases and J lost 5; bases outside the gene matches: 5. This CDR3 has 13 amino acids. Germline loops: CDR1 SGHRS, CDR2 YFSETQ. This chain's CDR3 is CASSPGLDETQYF. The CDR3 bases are TGCGCCAGCAGCCCTGGACTAGACGAGACCCAGTACTTC. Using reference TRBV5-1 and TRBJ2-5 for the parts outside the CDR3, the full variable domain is KAGVTQTPRYLIKTRGQQVTLSCSPISGHRSVSWYQQTPGQGLQFLFEYFSETQRNKGNFPGRFSGRQFSNSRSEMNVSTLELGDSALYLCASSPGLDETQYFGPGTRLLVL.

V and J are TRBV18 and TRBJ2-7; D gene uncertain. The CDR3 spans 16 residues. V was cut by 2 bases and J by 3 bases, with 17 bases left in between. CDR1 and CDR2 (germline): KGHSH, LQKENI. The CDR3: CASSPALPQRDYEQYF. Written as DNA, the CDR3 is TGTGCCAGCTCACCAGCCCTACCGCAACGAGACTACGAGCAGTACTTC.

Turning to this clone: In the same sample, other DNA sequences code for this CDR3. CDR3 in DNA: TGTGCCAGCAGCCAGGGGGGGACTGAAGCTTTCTTT. Translating gives CASSQGGTEAFF. The chain has TRBV7-8 and TRBJ1-1, with TRBD1 matching 7 bases. This CDR3 is built from 12 residues. Germline loops: CDR1 SGHVS, CDR2 FQNEAQ. V shed 5 bases and J 5 bases; nucleotides not matched to a gene: 2.

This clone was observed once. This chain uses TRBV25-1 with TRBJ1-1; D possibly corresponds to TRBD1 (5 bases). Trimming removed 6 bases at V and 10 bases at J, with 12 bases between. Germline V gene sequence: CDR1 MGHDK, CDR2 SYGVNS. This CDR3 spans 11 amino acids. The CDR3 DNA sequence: TGTGCCAGCAGCGGGGCGGGGGGAGCTTTCTTT. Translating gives CASSGAGGAFF.

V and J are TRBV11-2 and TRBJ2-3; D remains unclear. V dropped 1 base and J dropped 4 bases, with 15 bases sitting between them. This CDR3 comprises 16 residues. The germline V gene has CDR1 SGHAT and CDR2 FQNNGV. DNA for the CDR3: TGTGCCAGCAGCTTAGTCGCTAGAGTTATTTCAGATACGCAGTATTTT. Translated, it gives CASSLVARVISDTQYF.

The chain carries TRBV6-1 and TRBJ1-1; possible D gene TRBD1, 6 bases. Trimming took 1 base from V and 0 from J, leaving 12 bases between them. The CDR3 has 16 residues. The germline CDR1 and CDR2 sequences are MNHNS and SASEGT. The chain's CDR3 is CASSEERGTLNTEAFF. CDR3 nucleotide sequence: TGTGCCAGCAGTGAAGAACGAGGGACATTGAACACTGAAGCTTTCTTT.

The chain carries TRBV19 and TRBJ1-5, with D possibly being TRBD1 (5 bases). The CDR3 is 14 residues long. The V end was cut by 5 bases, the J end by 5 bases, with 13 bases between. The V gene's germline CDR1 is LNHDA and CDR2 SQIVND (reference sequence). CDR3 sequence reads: CASSSRQSHQPQHF. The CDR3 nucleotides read TGTGCCAGTAGTTCGCGACAGTCTCATCAGCCCCAGCATTTT. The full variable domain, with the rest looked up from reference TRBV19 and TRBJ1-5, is DGGITQSPKYLFRKEGQNVTLSCEQNLNHDAMYWYRQDPGQGLRLIYYSQIVNDFQKGDIAEGYSVSREKKESFPLTVTSAQKNPTAFYLCASSSRQSHQPQHFGDGTRLSIL.

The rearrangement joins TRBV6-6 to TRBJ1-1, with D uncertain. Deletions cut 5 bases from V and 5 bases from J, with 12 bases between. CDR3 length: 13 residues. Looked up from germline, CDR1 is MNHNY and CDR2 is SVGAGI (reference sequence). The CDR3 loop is CASSGRGGTEAFF. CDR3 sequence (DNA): TGTGCCAGCAGTGGCCGAGGAGGAACTGAAGCTTTCTTT.

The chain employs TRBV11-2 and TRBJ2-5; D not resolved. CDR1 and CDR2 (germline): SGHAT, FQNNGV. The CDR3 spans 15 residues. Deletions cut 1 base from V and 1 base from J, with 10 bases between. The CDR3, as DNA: TGTGCCAGCAGCTTAGGATTCTCAGGCCAAGAGACCCAGTACTTC. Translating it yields CASSLGFSGQETQYF. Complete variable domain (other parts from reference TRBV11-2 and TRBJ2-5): EAGVAQSPRYKIIEKRQSVAFWCNPISGHATLYWYQQILGQGPKLLIQFQNNGVVDDSQLPKDRFSAERLKGVDSTLKIQPAKLEDSAVYLCASSLGFSGQETQYFGPGTRLLVL.